The clone carrying this T cell receptor beta chain occurred a few times. These data are taken from a study of Graves' ophthalmopathy and Graves' hyperthyroidism. Germline assignment: CDR1 LNHNV and CDR2 YYDKDF (reference sequence). Deletions cut 3 bases from V and 6 bases from J, with 13 bases between. CDR3 length: 14 residues. Using RNA transcripts, the TCR beta CDR3 regions were amplified. RT-PCR with HTBI primers came first, then second-round multiplex PCR. MiXCR, applied by TCRdb to the multiplex PCR reads, yields one record per CDR3 protein. Among 300,000 to 400,000 distinct CDR3 sequences, about a sixth were seen once, and the ten largest hold 2% to 3%.

The source material was peripheral blood. This TCR was recovered from an adult woman with stable Graves' hyperthyroidism. V usage is TRBV15 and J usage is TRBJ2-3; D is undetermined. The chain's CDR3 is CATSSPLDWDTQYF. CDR3 bases: TGTGCCACCAGCAGCCCCCTAGATTGGGATACGCAGTATTTT.